The rows below give T cell receptor beta chains drawn from one sample of a study of persistence of HIV-infected CD4 T cells. Their antigens are not known. TCRdb's copy holds only in-frame clones and misses some; the assay was immunoSEQ multiplex PCR. The sample has tens of thousands of clones; more than 75% are singletons. The sample in question was CD4+ T cells sorted from PBMCs after roughly 18-hour stimulation, obtained from a patient who received antiretroviral therapy. Receptor source: an adult woman with HIV who was CMV-seropositive. The CDR3 runs from the conserved cysteine through the conserved F or W. The D gene is left open where the match is weak. Clone size is stated in some rows and not others, as once, few, many or a class when expanded.

V gene: TRBV2
D gene: -
clone size: -
J gene: TRBJ1-5
CDR3 DNA: TGTGCCAGCAGTGGCTCGCCAGGCAATCAGCCCCAGCATTTT
CDR3 protein: CASSGSPGNQPQHF

V gene: TRBV27
D gene: -
clone size: -
J gene: TRBJ1-3
CDR3 DNA: TGTGCCAGCAGTCTGGGGAAGACCGGAAACACCATATATTTT
CDR3 protein: CASSLGKTGNTIYF

V gene: TRBV6-5
D gene: -
clone size: -
J gene: TRBJ2-5
CDR3 DNA: TGTGCCAGCAGTTACTCGGTTAAACTAGGGTGGGCCCAGTACTTC
CDR3 protein: CASSYSVKLGWAQYF

V gene: TRBV5-1
D gene: TRBD2
clone size: -
J gene: TRBJ2-5
CDR3 DNA: TGCGCCAGCAATCGGGATGCGGGGGATTTGGCCCAGTACTTC
CDR3 protein: CASNRDAGDLAQYF

V gene: TRBV12-3/TRBV12-4
D gene: -
clone size: few
J gene: TRBJ1-1
CDR3 DNA: TGTGCCAGCAGACTTCGGAGGAACACTGAAGCTTTCTTT
CDR3 protein: CASRLRRNTEAFF

V gene: TRBV19
D gene: TRBD1
clone size: -
J gene: TRBJ1-5
CDR3 DNA: TGTGCCAGTATGCCGGGACAGGGGTTCCGACAGCCCCAGCATTTT
CDR3 protein: CASMPGQGFRQPQHF

V gene: TRBV10-3
D gene: -
clone size: few
J gene: TRBJ1-4
CDR3 DNA: TGTGCCATCAGTGAGACGGCGAATGAAAAACTGTTTTTT
CDR3 protein: CAISETANEKLFF

V gene: TRBV2
D gene: -
clone size: few
J gene: TRBJ1-2
CDR3 DNA: TGTGCCAGACAGGGCTGGGATGATGGCTACACCTTC
CDR3 protein: CARQGWDDGYTF

V gene: TRBV30
D gene: TRBD1
clone size: -
J gene: TRBJ2-4
CDR3 DNA: TGTGCCTGGAGTCGGGGACAGGGGGCTGCTAAAAACATTCAGTACTTC
CDR3 protein: CAWSRGQGAAKNIQYF

V gene: TRBV7-9
D gene: -
clone size: -
J gene: TRBJ1-1
CDR3 DNA: TGTGCCAGCAGCTTAGGCCAGGGGACTGAAGCTTTCTTT
CDR3 protein: CASSLGQGTEAFF

V gene: TRBV6-5
D gene: -
clone size: once
J gene: TRBJ2-3
CDR3 DNA: TGTGCCAGCAGTCCTCTGGGGGCCGCAGATACGCAGTATTTT
CDR3 protein: CASSPLGAADTQYF

V gene: TRBV6-1
D gene: -
clone size: -
J gene: TRBJ1-1
CDR3 DNA: TGTGCCAGCAGTGAAGCCAGGGGCCTCAGGACTGAAGCTTTCTTT
CDR3 protein: CASSEARGLRTEAFF

V gene: TRBV7-9
D gene: TRBD1
clone size: -
J gene: TRBJ1-6
CDR3 DNA: TGTGCCAGCAGCGCCTGGACAGGGGGCGGTTCACCCCTCCACTTT
CDR3 protein: CASSAWTGGGSPLHF

V gene: TRBV24-1
D gene: -
clone size: -
J gene: TRBJ1-2
CDR3 DNA: TGTGCCACCAGTGATCAAAGACAGGCGGAAGGATATGGCTACACCTTC
CDR3 protein: CATSDQRQAEGYGYTF

V gene: TRBV2
D gene: -
clone size: once
J gene: TRBJ2-7
CDR3 DNA: TGTGCCAGCAGTGGGGCCGGGGTCGAGCAGTACTTC
CDR3 protein: CASSGAGVEQYF

V gene: TRBV30
D gene: -
clone size: -
J gene: TRBJ1-1
CDR3 DNA: TGTGCCTGGGAACGGAACACTGAAGCTTTCTTT
CDR3 protein: CAWERNTEAFF

V gene: TRBV11-3
D gene: -
clone size: -
J gene: TRBJ2-3
CDR3 DNA: TGTGCCAGCAGCCCCGGGGTGGCGATTACCACAGATACGCAGTATTTT
CDR3 protein: CASSPGVAITTDTQYF